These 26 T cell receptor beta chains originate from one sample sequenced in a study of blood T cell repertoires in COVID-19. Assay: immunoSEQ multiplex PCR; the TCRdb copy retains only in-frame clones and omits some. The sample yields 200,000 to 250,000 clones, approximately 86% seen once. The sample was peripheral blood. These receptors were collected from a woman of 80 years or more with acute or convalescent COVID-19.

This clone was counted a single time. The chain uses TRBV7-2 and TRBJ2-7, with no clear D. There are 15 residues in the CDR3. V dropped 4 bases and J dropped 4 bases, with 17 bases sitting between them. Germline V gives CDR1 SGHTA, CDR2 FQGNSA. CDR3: CASSWPTNGRYEQYF. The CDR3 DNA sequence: TGTGCCAGCAGCTGGCCTACTAACGGCAGATACGAGCAGTACTTC. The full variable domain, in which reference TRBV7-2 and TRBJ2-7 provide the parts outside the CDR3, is GAGVSQSPSNKVTEKGKDVELRCDPISGHTALYWYRQSLGQGLEFLIYFQGNSAPDKSGLPSDRFSAERTGGSVSTLTIQRTQQEDSAVYLCASSWPTNGRYEQYFGPGTRLTVT.

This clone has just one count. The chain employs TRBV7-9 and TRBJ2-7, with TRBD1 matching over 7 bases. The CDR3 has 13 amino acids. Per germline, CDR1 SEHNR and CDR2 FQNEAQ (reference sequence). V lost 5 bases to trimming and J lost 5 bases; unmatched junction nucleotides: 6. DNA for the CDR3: TGTGCCAGCAGCGACAGGGTATCTAACGAGCAGTACTTC. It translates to CASSDRVSNEQYF.

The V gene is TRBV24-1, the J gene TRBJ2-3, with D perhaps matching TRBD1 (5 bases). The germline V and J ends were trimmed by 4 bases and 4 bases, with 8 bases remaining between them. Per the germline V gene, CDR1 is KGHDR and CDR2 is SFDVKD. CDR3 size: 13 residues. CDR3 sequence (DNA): TGTGCCACCAGTGACCCAGGGTCAGATACGCAGTATTTT. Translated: CATSDPGSDTQYF.

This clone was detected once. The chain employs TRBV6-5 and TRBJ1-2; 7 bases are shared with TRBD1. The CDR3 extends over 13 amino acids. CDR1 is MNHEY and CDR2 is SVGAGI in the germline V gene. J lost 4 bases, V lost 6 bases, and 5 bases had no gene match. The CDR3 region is CASRMNRGYGYTF. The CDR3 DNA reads TGTGCCAGCAGAATGAACAGGGGCTATGGCTACACCTTC.

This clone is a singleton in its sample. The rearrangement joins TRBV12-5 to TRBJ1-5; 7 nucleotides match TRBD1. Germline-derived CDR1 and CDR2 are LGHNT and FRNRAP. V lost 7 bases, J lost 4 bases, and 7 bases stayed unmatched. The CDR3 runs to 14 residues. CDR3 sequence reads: CASDSGTENQPQHF. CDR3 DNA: TGTGCTAGTGATTCGGGGACAGAGAATCAGCCCCAGCATTTT.

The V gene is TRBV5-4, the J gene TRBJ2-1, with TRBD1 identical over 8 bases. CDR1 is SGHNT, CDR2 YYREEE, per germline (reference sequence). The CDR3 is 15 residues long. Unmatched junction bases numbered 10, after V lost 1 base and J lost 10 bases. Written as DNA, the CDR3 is TGTGCCAGCAGCTTGCGAGGGACAGGTACAATGGAGCAGTTCTTC. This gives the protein CASSLRGTGTMEQFF.

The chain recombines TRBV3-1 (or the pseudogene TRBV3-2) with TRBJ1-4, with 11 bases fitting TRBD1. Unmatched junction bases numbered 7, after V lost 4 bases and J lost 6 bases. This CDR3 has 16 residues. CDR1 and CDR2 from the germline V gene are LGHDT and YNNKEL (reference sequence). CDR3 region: CASSLGRTGGDEKLFF. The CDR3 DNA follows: TGTGCCAGCAGCCTCGGCAGGACAGGGGGCGATGAAAAACTGTTTTTT.

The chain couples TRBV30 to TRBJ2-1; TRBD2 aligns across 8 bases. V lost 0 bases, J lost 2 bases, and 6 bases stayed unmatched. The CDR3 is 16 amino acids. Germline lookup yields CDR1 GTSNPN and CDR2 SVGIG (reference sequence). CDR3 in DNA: TGTGCCTGGAGTGTACCGGGGGGGGCCCCCTACAATGAGCAGTTCTTC. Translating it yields CAWSVPGGAPYNEQFF. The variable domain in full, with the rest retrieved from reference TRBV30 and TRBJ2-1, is SQTIHQWPATLVQPVGSPLSLECTVEGTSNPNLYWYRQAAGRGLQLLFYSVGIGQISSEVPQNLSASRPQDRQFILSSKKLLLSDSGFYLCAWSVPGGAPYNEQFFGPGTRLTVL.

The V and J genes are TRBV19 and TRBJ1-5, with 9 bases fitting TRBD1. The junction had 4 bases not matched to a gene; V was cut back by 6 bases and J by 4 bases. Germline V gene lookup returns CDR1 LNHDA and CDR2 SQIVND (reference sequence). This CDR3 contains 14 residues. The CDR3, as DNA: TGTGCCAGTAGCGTGGACAGGGGAAATCAGCCCCAGCATTTT. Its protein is CASSVDRGNQPQHF.

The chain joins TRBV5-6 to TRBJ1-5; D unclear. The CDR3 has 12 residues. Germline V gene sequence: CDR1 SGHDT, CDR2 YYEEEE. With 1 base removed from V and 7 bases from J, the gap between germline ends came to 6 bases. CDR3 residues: CASSLSSQPQHF. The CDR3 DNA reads TGTGCCAGCAGCTTGTCGAGCCAGCCCCAGCATTTT.

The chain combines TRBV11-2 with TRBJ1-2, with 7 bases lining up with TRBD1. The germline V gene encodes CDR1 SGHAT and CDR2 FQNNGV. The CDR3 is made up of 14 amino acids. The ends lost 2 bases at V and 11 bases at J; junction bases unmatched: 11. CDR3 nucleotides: TGTGCCAGCAGCTTAAGTGGACAGGTCCTAGGGTACACCTTC. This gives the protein CASSLSGQVLGYTF. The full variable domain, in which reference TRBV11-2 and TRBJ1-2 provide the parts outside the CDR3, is EAGVAQSPRYKIIEKRQSVAFWCNPISGHATLYWYQQILGQGPKLLIQFQNNGVVDDSQLPKDRFSAERLKGVDSTLKIQPAKLEDSAVYLCASSLSGQVLGYTFGSGTRLTVV.

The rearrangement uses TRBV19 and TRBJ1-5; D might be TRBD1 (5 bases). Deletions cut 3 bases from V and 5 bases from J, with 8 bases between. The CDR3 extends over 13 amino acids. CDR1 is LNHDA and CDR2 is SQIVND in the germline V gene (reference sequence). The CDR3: CASSIKGDQPQHF. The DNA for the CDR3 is TGTGCCAGTAGTATCAAAGGGGATCAGCCCCAGCATTTT.

The CDR3 sequence: CASSPTGAGYGYTF. CDR3 DNA sequence: TGCGCCAGCAGCCCGACAGGGGCGGGCTATGGCTACACCTTC. V and J are TRBV4-1 and TRBJ1-2; the match to TRBD1 covers 8 bases. CDR3 length: 14 amino acids. Germline CDR1 reads MGHRA; CDR2 reads YSYEKL. With V trimmed by 4 bases and J by 4 bases, 5 bases remained unmatched.

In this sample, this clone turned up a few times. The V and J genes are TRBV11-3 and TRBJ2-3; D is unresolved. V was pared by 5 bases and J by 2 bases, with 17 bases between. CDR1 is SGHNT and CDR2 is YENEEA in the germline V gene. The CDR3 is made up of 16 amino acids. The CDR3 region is CASSPGTVPDTDTQYF. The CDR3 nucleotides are TGTGCCAGCAGCCCCGGAACAGTCCCCGACACAGATACGCAGTATTTT.

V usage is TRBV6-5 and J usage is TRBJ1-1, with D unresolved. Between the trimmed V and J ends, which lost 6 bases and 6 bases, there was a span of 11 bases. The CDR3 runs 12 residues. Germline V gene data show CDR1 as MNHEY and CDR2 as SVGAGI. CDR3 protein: CASSWTLSEAFF. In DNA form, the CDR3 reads TGTGCCAGCAGCTGGACTCTCTCTGAAGCTTTCTTT.

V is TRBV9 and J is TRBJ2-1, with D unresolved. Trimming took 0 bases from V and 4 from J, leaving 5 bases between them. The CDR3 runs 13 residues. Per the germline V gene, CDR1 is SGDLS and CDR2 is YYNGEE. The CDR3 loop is CASSVGSYNEQFF. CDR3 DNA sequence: TGTGCCAGCAGCGTAGGTAGTTACAATGAGCAGTTCTTC.

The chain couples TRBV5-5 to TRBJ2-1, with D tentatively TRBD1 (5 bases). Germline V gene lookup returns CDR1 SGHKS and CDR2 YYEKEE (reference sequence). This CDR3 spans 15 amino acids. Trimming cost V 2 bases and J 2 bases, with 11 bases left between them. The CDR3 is CASSLQELPYNEQFF. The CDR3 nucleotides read TGTGCCAGCAGCTTACAGGAGCTACCCTACAATGAGCAGTTCTTC.

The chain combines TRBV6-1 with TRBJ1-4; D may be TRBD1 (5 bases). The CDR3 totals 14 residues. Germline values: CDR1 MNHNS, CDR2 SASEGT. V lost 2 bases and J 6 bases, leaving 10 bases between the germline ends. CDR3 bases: TGTGCCAGCAGTGAACGGGGAGGGGATGAAAAACTGTTTTTT. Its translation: CASSERGGDEKLFF.

The CDR3 DNA is TGTGCCAGCAGTACTGGACAGCGCTTCTCCTACAATGAGCAGTTCTTC. It specifies CASSTGQRFSYNEQFF. The J gene is TRBJ2-1, the V gene TRBV27, with a weak D call TRBD1 (6 bases). Germline loops: CDR1 MNHEY, CDR2 SMNVEV (reference sequence). The CDR3 is made up of 16 amino acids. V gave up 5 bases and J gave up 0 bases, with 14 bases separating them.

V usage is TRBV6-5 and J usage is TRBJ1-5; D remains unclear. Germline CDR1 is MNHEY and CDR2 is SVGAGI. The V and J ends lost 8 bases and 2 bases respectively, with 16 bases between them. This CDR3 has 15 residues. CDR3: CASARGKFGNQPQHF. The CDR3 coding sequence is TGTGCCAGCGCGAGAGGGAAGTTCGGCAATCAGCCCCAGCATTTT.

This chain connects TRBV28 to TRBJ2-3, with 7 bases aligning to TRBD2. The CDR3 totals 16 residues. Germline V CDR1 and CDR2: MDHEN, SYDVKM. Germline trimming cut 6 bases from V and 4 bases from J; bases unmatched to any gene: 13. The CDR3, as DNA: TGTGCCAGCAGCTCCTCGGACCGGGGAGGGTCAGATACGCAGTATTTT. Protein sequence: CASSSSDRGGSDTQYF.

This CDR3 reads CASSLTGGMVEAFF. DNA for the CDR3: TGTGCCAGCAGCCTTACAGGTGGGATGGTGGAAGCTTTCTTT. V gene TRBV11-3 combines with J gene TRBJ1-1; a possible D gene is TRBD1 (5 bases). CDR3 length equals 14 residues. From germline, CDR1 is SGHNT and CDR2 YENEEA. Trimming pared 5 bases from V and 8 bases from J, leaving 18 bases between.

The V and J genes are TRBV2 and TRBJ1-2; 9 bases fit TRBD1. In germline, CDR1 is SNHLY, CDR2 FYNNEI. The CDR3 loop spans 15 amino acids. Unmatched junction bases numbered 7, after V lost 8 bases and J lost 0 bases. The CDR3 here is CASSGQGTANYGYTF. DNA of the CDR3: TGTGCCAGCTCGGGACAGGGAACCGCTAACTATGGCTACACCTTC. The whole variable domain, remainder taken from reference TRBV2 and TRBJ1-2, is EPEVTQTPSHQVTQMGQEVILRCVPISNHLYFYWYRQILGQKVEFLVSFYNNEISEKSEIFDDQFSVERPDGSNFTLKIRSTKLEDSAMYFCASSGQGTANYGYTFGSGTRLTVV.

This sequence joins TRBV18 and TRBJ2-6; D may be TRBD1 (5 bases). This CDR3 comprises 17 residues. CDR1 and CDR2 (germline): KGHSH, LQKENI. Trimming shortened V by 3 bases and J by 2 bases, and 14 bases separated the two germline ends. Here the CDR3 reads CASSPSRAPAGANVLTF. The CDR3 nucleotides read TGTGCCAGCTCACCGAGCAGGGCGCCGGCTGGGGCCAACGTCCTGACTTTC.

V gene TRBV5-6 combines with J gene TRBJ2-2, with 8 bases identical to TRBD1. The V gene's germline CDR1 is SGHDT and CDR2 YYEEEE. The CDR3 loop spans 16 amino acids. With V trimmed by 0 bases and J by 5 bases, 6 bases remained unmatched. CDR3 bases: TGTGCCAGCAGCTTGGCCGGACAGGGTAGAACCGGGGAGCTGTTTTTT. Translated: CASSLAGQGRTGELFF.

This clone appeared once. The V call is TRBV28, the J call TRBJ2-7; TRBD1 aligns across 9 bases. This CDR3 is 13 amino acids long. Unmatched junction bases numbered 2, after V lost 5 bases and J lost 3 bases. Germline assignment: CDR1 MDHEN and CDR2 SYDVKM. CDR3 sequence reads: CASSGQGHYEQYF. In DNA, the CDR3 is TGTGCCAGCAGTGGACAGGGGCACTACGAGCAGTACTTC.